A selection of T cell receptor beta chains follows, all from one sample in a study of siplizumab effects on memory and regulatory T cells. Method: immunoSEQ multiplex PCR; TCRdb's copy keeps in-frame clones and lacks some. The table shows tens of thousands of clones, with about 90% occurring only once. Sequencing was performed on naive CD8+ T cells sorted from blood. Receptors originate from a human donor in good health. The CDR3 runs from the conserved cysteine through the conserved F or W. A D gene is named only where the DNA matches it firmly. Clone size appears in some rows only: once, few, many, or a class for an expanded clone.

j_call v_call d_call clone_size cdr3_aa cdr3_nt
TRBJ2-7 TRBV7-9 . . CASSFRQSYEQYF TGTGCCAGCAGCTTCCGACAGTCCTACGAGCAGTACTTC
TRBJ1-1 TRBV19 . . CASSLQGPNTEAFF TGTGCCAGTAGTTTACAGGGACCTAACACTGAAGCTTTCTTT
TRBJ1-5 TRBV4-1 TRBD1 . CASSQPGQPREPQHF TGCGCCAGCAGCCAGCCGGGACAGCCTAGGGAGCCCCAGCATTTT
TRBJ2-2 TRBV29-1 TRBD2 . CSVESGRATGELFF TGCAGCGTGGAAAGCGGGAGGGCCACCGGGGAGCTGTTTTTT
TRBJ1-1 TRBV7-9 . . CASSFPGNTEAFF TGTGCCAGCAGCTTTCCGGGGAACACTGAAGCTTTCTTT
TRBJ2-5 TRBV19 TRBD2 . CASSIDGLAGGTLQETQYF TGTGCCAGTAGTATAGACGGACTAGCGGGGGGCACCCTCCAAGAGACCCAGTACTTC
TRBJ2-7 TRBV6-1 . . CASSDGRPRVYEQYF TGTGCCAGCAGTGACGGGCGACCAAGGGTATACGAGCAGTACTTC
TRBJ2-6 TRBV5-4 . . CASNSRDPSQPGANVLTF TGTGCCAGCAATTCCCGGGACCCATCCCAACCTGGGGCCAACGTCCTGACTTTC
TRBJ1-1 TRBV11-2 . . CASSSHDSVGNTEAFF TGTGCCAGCAGCTCCCACGACAGCGTGGGGAACACTGAAGCTTTCTTT
TRBJ1-5 TRBV5-6 . . CASSNGQINQPQHF TGTGCCAGCAGTAATGGACAGATCAATCAGCCCCAGCATTTT
TRBJ2-1 TRBV5-1 . . CASSSLFF TGCGCCAGCAGCTCACTGTTCTTC
TRBJ2-5 TRBV4-1 . . CASSQSGQDQETQYF TGCGCCAGCAGCCAATCAGGTCAGGACCAAGAGACCCAGTACTTC
TRBJ1-1 TRBV10-3 . . CAISETYLSEAFF TGTGCCATCAGTGAGACCTACCTAAGTGAAGCTTTCTTT
TRBJ2-7 TRBV5-6 TRBD1 . CASSDGTGGLQQYF TGTGCCAGCAGTGACGGGACAGGGGGCCTTCAGCAGTACTTC
TRBJ2-2 TRBV5-6 . . CASSWSGELFF TGTGCCAGCAGCTGGTCCGGGGAGCTGTTTTTT
TRBJ2-2 TRBV7-7 TRBD1 . CASRDSNTGELFF TGTGCCAGCCGGGACAGCAACACCGGGGAGCTGTTTTTT
TRBJ1-5 TRBV4-2 . . CASSQVGGDQPQHF TGTGCCAGCAGCCAAGTTGGGGGGGATCAGCCCCAGCATTTT
TRBJ2-1 TRBV19 . . CASSTPSEDNEQFF TGTGCCAGTAGTACGCCTAGCGAAGACAATGAGCAGTTCTTC
TRBJ1-2 TRBV5-1 . . CASSLEPNYGYTF TGCGCCAGCAGCTTGGAACCGAACTATGGCTACACCTTC
TRBJ1-1 TRBV6-5 TRBD1 . CASRTDRENTEAFF TGTGCCAGCAGAACGGACAGGGAGAACACTGAAGCTTTCTTT
TRBJ2-7 TRBV11-1 . . CASSFGNEQYF TGTGCCAGCAGCTTTGGAAACGAGCAGTACTTC
TRBJ1-4 TRBV4-2 . . CASSQDLGGGEKLFF TGTGCCAGCAGCCAAGATCTGGGAGGTGGTGAAAAACTGTTTTTT
TRBJ2-2 TRBV7-6 . . CASSSLTVGELFF TGTGCCAGCAGCTCCCTCACTGTCGGGGAGCTGTTTTTT
TRBJ2-1 TRBV1 . . CTSSQDSGGDNEQFF TGCACCAGCAGCCAAGATAGCGGGGGGGACAATGAGCAGTTCTTC
TRBJ2-1 TRBV11-2 . . CASSLMGPTRGPMSHEQFF TGTGCCAGCAGCTTAATGGGCCCGACAAGAGGGCCTATGAGCCATGAGCAGTTCTTC
TRBJ1-1 TRBV2 . few CASSYLGVSTEAFF TGTGCCAGCTCGTACCTGGGGGTGAGCACTGAAGCTTTCTTT
TRBJ1-2 TRBV4-1 TRBD1 . CASSLFGQGDYGYTF TGCGCCAGCAGCCTCTTCGGACAGGGGGACTATGGCTACACCTTC
TRBJ1-2 TRBV7-9 . . CASSFGGDGYTF TGTGCCAGCAGCTTTGGGGGGGATGGCTACACCTTC
TRBJ1-4 TRBV7-9 . . CASSLGGTNEKLFF TGTGCCAGCAGCTTAGGAGGGACTAATGAAAAACTGTTTTTT
TRBJ2-7 TRBV5-1 . . CASRVSLSYEQYF TGCGCCAGCAGAGTCAGTCTCTCCTACGAGCAGTACTTC
TRBJ2-7 TRBV5-1 . . CASSSDSAFDEQYF TGCGCCAGCAGCTCGGACTCCGCTTTCGACGAGCAGTACTTC
TRBJ2-5 TRBV6-1 . . CARDSFQETQYF TGTGCCAGGGACAGTTTTCAAGAGACCCAGTACTTC
TRBJ2-7 TRBV7-9 . . CASTARWDEQYF TGTGCCAGCACGGCTAGATGGGACGAGCAGTACTTC
TRBJ2-5 TRBV19 . . CASSKYDGGETQYF TGTGCCAGCTCCAAATACGACGGCGGGGAGACCCAGTACTTC
TRBJ1-1 TRBV19 . . CARIGKPNTEAFF TGTGCCAGAATTGGGAAACCAAACACTGAAGCTTTCTTT
TRBJ2-1 TRBV19 . . CASSIQGPSGSYNEQFF TGTGCCAGTAGTATACAAGGGCCTTCAGGCTCCTACAATGAGCAGTTCTTC
TRBJ1-1 TRBV4-1 . . CASSPVENTEAFF TGCGCCAGCAGCCCCGTGGAGAACACTGAAGCTTTCTTT
TRBJ2-7 TRBV6-5 . . CASSYSIGGEQYF TGTGCCAGCAGTTACTCGATCGGCGGCGAGCAGTACTTC
TRBJ1-1 TRBV27 . . CASSPSFMNTEAFF TGTGCCAGCAGCCCCTCATTCATGAACACTGAAGCTTTCTTT
TRBJ1-1 TRBV15 . . CATSRERDTEAFF TGTGCCACCAGCAGAGAACGAGACACTGAAGCTTTCTTT
TRBJ1-3 TRBV6-1 TRBD1 . CASGPTGRSGNTIYF TGTGCCAGCGGGCCGACAGGGCGCTCTGGAAACACCATATATTTT
TRBJ2-1 TRBV5-6 . . CASSPAGQGQDNEQFF TGTGCCAGCAGTCCCGCCGGGCAGGGGCAGGACAATGAGCAGTTCTTC
TRBJ2-1 TRBV19 TRBD2 . CASSERLAGGPYNEQFF TGTGCCAGTAGTGAAAGACTAGCGGGGGGGCCCTACAATGAGCAGTTCTTC
TRBJ2-5 TRBV7-2 . once CASSSEGAGILPETQYF TGTGCCAGCAGCTCAGAAGGTGCAGGAATCCTTCCGGAGACCCAGTACTTC
TRBJ2-1 TRBV10-2 . . CASSESGDSYEQFF TGCGCCAGCAGTGAGTCGGGGGATTCCTATGAGCAGTTCTTC
TRBJ1-1 TRBV7-9 . . CASSLPLNSGKNTEAFF TGTGCCAGCAGCTTACCCCTTAACTCGGGGAAGAACACTGAAGCTTTCTTT